What follows is one T cell receptor (beta chain) and its context. These data are taken from a study of blood T cell repertoires in COVID-19. Study details: Samples came from the United States, Italy and Spain, spanning acute and convalescent COVID-19.

The CDR3 is made up of 14 amino acids. CDR1 SEHNR and CDR2 FQNEAQ come from the germline V gene (reference sequence). V shed 3 bases, J shed 6 bases, and the junction held 4 bases outside the gene matches. The method was immunoSEQ multiplex PCR; TCRdb's version includes in-frame clones alone and lacks a portion of them. The sample consists of about 220,000 clones, around 89% of them appearing once. Self-reported history from a screening survey and questionnaire set each donor's cohort. Two negative PCRs, clearance, or symptom resolution had been documented for recovered Cohort 3 donors. The source is a woman aged 25-40 years who had recovered from COVID-19. Sequencing used PBMCs or T cells enriched from blood (not recorded which). The chain couples TRBV7-9 to TRBJ2-7; 11 bases fit TRBD2. CDR3 DNA sequence: TGTGCCAGCAGCTTTAGCGGGGGGGCAGGCGAGCAGTACTTC. Translation gives CASSFSGGAGEQYF.